These 29 T cell receptor beta chains came from one sample sequenced in a study of blood T cell repertoires in COVID-19. The repertoire was sequenced with immunoSEQ multiplex PCR; TCRdb's copy has only in-frame clones and lacks some. The sample has 270,000 or so clones; 65% to 90% are singletons. Sequenced input: peripheral blood. The origin of the receptors is a woman in her sixties or seventies with active or convalescent COVID-19.

The chain is built from TRBV6-4 and TRBJ1-2, with D perhaps TRBD1 (5 bases). Germline V gene sequence: CDR1 MRHNA, CDR2 SNTAGT. The CDR3 is made up of 14 amino acids. The V end was cut by 6 bases, the J end by 6 bases, with 17 bases between. CDR3 protein: CASSPRYTGDGYTF. In DNA form, the CDR3 reads TGTGCCAGCAGCCCCCGGTATACGGGGGATGGCTACACCTTC.

J is TRBJ1-4 and V is TRBV5-6; 7 bases fit TRBD1. This CDR3 comprises 15 residues. Germline V gene data show CDR1 as SGHDT and CDR2 as YYEEEE. J was trimmed by 10 bases and V by 1 base; bases with no gene match: 10. The CDR3 spells CASSLTRTGGVKLFF. CDR3 nucleotide sequence: TGTGCCAGCAGCTTGACGCGGACAGGAGGCGTAAAACTGTTTTTT.

To note about this clone: The CDR3 ends on some other residue instead of the conserved phenylalanine or tryptophan, so this is likely a read error. No DNA is shown, since the ends of the CDR3 on it are uncertain; the CDR3 is the one TCRdb lists. CDR3 region: CACTGQGATFL. V is TRBV30 and J is TRBJ1-2; the D call TRBD1 from the table was never checked on the DNA. Germline V gene lookup returns CDR1 GTSNPN and CDR2 SVGIG (reference sequence). Ends included, the CDR3 has 11 residues.

The chain carries TRBV3-1 (or the pseudogene TRBV3-2) and TRBJ1-4, with 10 bases lining up with TRBD1. This CDR3 is built from 15 residues. Looked up from germline, CDR1 is LGHDT and CDR2 is YNNKEL (reference sequence). The V and J ends lost 7 bases and 2 bases, in that order; junction bases with no gene match: 4. The CDR3: CASMGTGVTNEKLFF. The CDR3 DNA follows: TGTGCCAGCATGGGGACAGGGGTGACTAATGAAAAACTGTTTTTT.

The genes are TRBV19 and TRBJ1-1, with 8 bases matching TRBD1. The germline CDR1 and CDR2 sequences are LNHDA and SQIVND (reference sequence). J was trimmed by 11 bases and V by 4 bases; bases with no gene match: 6. This CDR3 region has 12 residues. In DNA form, the CDR3 reads TGTGCCAGTAGTAGACAGGGGCAGAAGGCTTTCTTT. It encodes CASSRQGQKAFF.

This clone was recorded many times. The chain has TRBV18 and TRBJ1-2, with TRBD1 matching 12 bases. Germline V gene sequence: CDR1 KGHSH, CDR2 LQKENI. V was clipped by 3 bases and J by 13 bases; unmatched bases: 3. CDR3 size: 12 residues. The CDR3 reads CASSPGQGAGTF. CDR3 nucleotides: TGTGCCAGCTCACCGGGACAGGGGGCAGGCACCTTC.

This sequence joins TRBV4-1 and TRBJ2-7; D remains ambiguous. The CDR3 totals 15 residues. The germline V and J ends were trimmed by 2 bases and 4 bases, with 15 bases remaining between them. Germline CDR1 reads MGHRA; CDR2 reads YSYEKL. CDR3 DNA: TGCGCCAGCAGCCAAAACGCCCCCGGTCCTTACGAGCAGTACTTC. Its protein product is CASSQNAPGPYEQYF.

This chain connects TRBV7-3 to TRBJ2-3, with TRBD2 identical over 11 bases. Germline CDR1 is SGHTA and CDR2 is FQGTGA. The CDR3 sequence is 16 residues long. Trimming cost V 5 bases and J 2 bases; bases outside gene matches: 6. In DNA, the CDR3 is TGTGCCAGCAGCCCGATGACTAGCGGGACCACAGATACGCAGTATTTT. Protein product: CASSPMTSGTTDTQYF.

The V and J genes are TRBV18 and TRBJ1-6; 9 bases map to TRBD1. The CDR3 loop spans 17 amino acids. The V and J ends lost 2 bases and 7 bases, in that order; junction bases with no gene match: 9. The germline gives CDR1 KGHSH, CDR2 LQKENI. CDR3 nucleotides: TGTGCCAGCTCACCAATAGCACAGGGGGCGTCGAATTCACCCCTCCACTTT. Its translation: CASSPIAQGASNSPLHF.

The rearrangement uses TRBV10-1 and TRBJ2-1; TRBD1 might be the D (5 bases). CDR3 size: 13 residues. CDR1 is WNHNN, CDR2 SYGVQD, per germline (reference sequence). V lost 3 bases, J lost 7 bases, and 10 bases lay in between. CDR3 DNA sequence: TGCGCCAGCAGTGAAATCAGGGCTAATGAGCAGTTCTTC. It codes for CASSEIRANEQFF.

The table lists this clone with a few counts. Likely a read error: the CDR3 ends without its conserved phenylalanine or tryptophan. The DNA is omitted, as the CDR3 cannot be located on it reliably, and the CDR3 follows TCRdb's listing. The chain joins TRBV4-2 to TRBJ1-1. Inclusive of both ends, the CDR3 amounts to 11 amino acids. Germline V gene lookup returns CDR1 LGHNA and CDR2 YNFKEQ. CDR3 in amino acids: CASSQDFGGPV.

This rearrangement joins TRBV7-9 to TRBJ1-5; D ambiguous. Per the germline V gene, CDR1 is SEHNR and CDR2 is FQNEAQ (reference sequence). This CDR3 contains 14 residues. V lost 7 bases and J 4 bases, leaving 14 bases between the germline ends. The CDR3 coding sequence is TGTGCCAGCAACCTTTTTACACCAAATCAGCCCCAGCATTTT. Amino acids: CASNLFTPNQPQHF.

This rearrangement joins TRBV11-2 to TRBJ2-7; possible D gene TRBD1, 6 bases. V gave up 5 bases and J gave up 6 bases, with 14 bases separating them. The CDR3 contains 13 residues. Germline V gene sequence: CDR1 SGHAT, CDR2 FQNNGV. The chain's CDR3 is CASSQQGSGEQYF. The CDR3 DNA follows: TGTGCCAGCAGCCAACAGGGTTCAGGCGAGCAGTACTTC.

The gene calls are TRBV9 and TRBJ2-2, with TRBD2 identical over 7 bases. Germline CDR1 is SGDLS and CDR2 is YYNGEE. The CDR3 length is 17 residues. V lost 0 bases to trimming and J lost 5 bases; unmatched junction nucleotides: 10. CDR3 DNA: TGTGCCAGCAGCGTAGACGAAACTAGCGCCAGGACCGGGGAGCTGTTTTTT. Its protein product is CASSVDETSARTGELFF.

V usage is TRBV6-6 and J usage is TRBJ1-2; D remains ambiguous. Deletions cut 7 bases from V and 5 bases from J, with 14 bases between. The germline V gene has CDR1 MNHNY and CDR2 SVGAGI (reference sequence). The CDR3 is made up of 13 amino acids. The CDR3 reads CASTHPSTYGYTF. The CDR3 DNA is TGTGCCAGCACCCATCCCTCTACGTATGGCTACACCTTC.

This chain links TRBV5-1 with TRBJ2-3; D is possibly TRBD2 (5 bases). There are 16 residues in the CDR3. Germline V gives CDR1 SGHRS, CDR2 YFSETQ. Between the trimmed V and J ends, which lost 4 bases and 0 bases, there was a span of 15 bases. This CDR3 is CASSLVGLTSTDTQYF. The CDR3 DNA reads as TGCGCCAGCAGCCTCGTTGGACTGACTAGCACAGATACGCAGTATTTT.

V is TRBV4-3 and J is TRBJ2-7; 10 bases align to TRBD2. V gave up 2 bases and J gave up 0 bases; unmatched junction bases: 4. The CDR3 loop spans 16 amino acids. Germline CDR1 reads LGHNA; CDR2 reads YSLEER. The CDR3 DNA follows: TGCGCCAGCAGCCAACGTAGCGGGGGGCCCTCCTACGAGCAGTACTTC. It is translated as CASSQRSGGPSYEQYF.

There are a few counts of this clone. The chain joins TRBV6-6 to TRBJ2-7, with 7 bases that match TRBD1. Per the germline V gene, CDR1 is MNHNY and CDR2 is SVGAGI (reference sequence). Trimming cost V 5 bases and J 1 base; bases outside gene matches: 11. The CDR3 loop spans 16 amino acids. The CDR3 loop is CASSRTGPSPSYEQYF. The DNA for the CDR3 is TGTGCCAGCAGTCGGACAGGCCCCTCGCCATCCTACGAGCAGTACTTC.

The gene calls are TRBV10-3 and TRBJ2-7; 14 positions match TRBD2. The germline gives CDR1 ENHRY, CDR2 SYGVKD. CDR3 length equals 15 residues. Unmatched junction bases numbered 3, after V lost 6 bases and J lost 2 bases. CDR3 in amino acids: CAIRQGLAGAYEQYF. CDR3 DNA sequence: TGTGCCATCAGACAGGGACTAGCGGGGGCCTACGAGCAGTACTTC.

This clone was observed once. The rearrangement joins TRBV9 to TRBJ2-5, with TRBD1 identical over 9 bases. CDR1 is SGDLS and CDR2 is YYNGEE in the germline V gene. With V trimmed by 2 bases and J by 2 bases, 4 bases remained unmatched. The CDR3 extends over 15 amino acids. The CDR3 protein is CASSVWDRAQETQYF. The CDR3 region has the DNA TGTGCCAGCAGCGTCTGGGACAGGGCGCAAGAGACCCAGTACTTC.

V is TRBV9 and J is TRBJ2-2, with 9 nucleotides matching TRBD2. The V gene's germline CDR1 is SGDLS and CDR2 YYNGEE. V lost 3 bases to trimming and J lost 3 bases; unmatched junction nucleotides: 3. CDR3 length: 15 residues. CDR3 amino acids: CASSASSGDTGELFF. The CDR3 coding sequence is TGTGCCAGCAGCGCATCTAGCGGGGACACCGGGGAGCTGTTTTTT.

The chain links TRBV4-3 to TRBJ2-3; 8 bases map to TRBD1. The germline V gene encodes CDR1 LGHNA and CDR2 YSLEER. J lost 3 bases, V lost 0 bases, and 2 bases had no gene match. The CDR3 has 15 residues. The CDR3 loop reads CASSQEDRATDTQYF. The CDR3 DNA reads as TGCGCCAGCAGCCAAGAGGACAGGGCGACAGATACGCAGTATTTT.

The V and J genes are TRBV6-5 and TRBJ2-1; weak D call: TRBD2 (5 bases). CDR1 is MNHEY, CDR2 SVGAGI, per germline. This CDR3 has 14 amino acids. The germline V and J ends were trimmed by 2 bases and 5 bases, with 10 bases remaining between them. The CDR3 here is CASSYGGVHNEQFF. In nucleotides, the CDR3 is TGTGCCAGCAGTTACGGAGGCGTTCACAATGAGCAGTTCTTC.

The V call is TRBV11-2, the J call TRBJ2-7; 11 bases are a match to TRBD2. V lost 0 bases to trimming and J lost 4 bases; unmatched junction nucleotides: 5. Germline V CDR1 and CDR2: SGHAT, FQNNGV. The CDR3 sequence is 16 residues long. The CDR3 protein is CASSLELAGGAYEQYF. In nucleotides, the CDR3 is TGTGCCAGCAGCTTAGAGCTAGCGGGGGGCGCATACGAGCAGTACTTC.

This clone was counted once. This chain connects TRBV7-2 to TRBJ2-1, with 7 bases identical to TRBD1. V lost 5 bases, J lost 8 bases, and 6 bases stayed unmatched. Germline values: CDR1 SGHTA, CDR2 FQGNSA. The CDR3 spans 13 residues. This chain's CDR3 is CASSPPDRDEQFF. Here the CDR3 DNA reads TGTGCCAGCAGCCCACCCGACAGGGATGAGCAGTTCTTC.

V usage is TRBV10-3 and J usage is TRBJ1-5; D is ambiguous. The CDR3 extends over 13 amino acids. Germline CDR1 and CDR2: ENHRY and SYGVKD. The germline V and J ends were trimmed by 7 bases and 1 base, with 8 bases remaining between them. Written as DNA, the CDR3 is TGTGCCATCAAAGCGGGAAGCAATCAGCCCCAGCATTTT. This codes for CAIKAGSNQPQHF.

The rearrangement links TRBV9 to TRBJ2-3; the match to TRBD2 covers 9 bases. This CDR3 comprises 17 residues. V shed 0 bases, J shed 4 bases, and the junction held 9 bases outside the gene matches. CDR1 SGDLS and CDR2 YYNGEE come from the germline V gene. This CDR3 reads CASSVGRSGGIADTQYF. CDR3 DNA sequence: TGTGCCAGCAGCGTAGGAAGAAGCGGGGGGATCGCAGATACGCAGTATTTT. Drawing the rest from reference TRBV9 and TRBJ2-3, the complete variable domain is DSGVTQTPKHLITATGQRVTLRCSPRSGDLSVYWYQQSLDQGLQFLIQYYNGEERAKGNILERFSAQQFPDLHSELNLSSLELGDSALYFCASSVGRSGGIADTQYFGPGTRLTVL.

The chain uses TRBV7-9 and TRBJ1-4; 8 bases match TRBD1. Germline V gives CDR1 SEHNR, CDR2 FQNEAQ (reference sequence). The CDR3 sequence is 16 residues long. J gave up 5 bases and V 5 bases, and 10 bases lay outside the gene matches. The CDR3 protein is CASSIPYRGGNEKLFF. CDR3 sequence (DNA): TGTGCCAGCAGCATACCCTACAGGGGGGGAAATGAAAAACTGTTTTTT.

A few counts support this clone. The rearrangement links TRBV18 to TRBJ1-3, with TRBD1 matching 7 bases. CDR3 length: 15 residues. Germline loops: CDR1 KGHSH, CDR2 LQKENI. J gave up 0 bases and V 6 bases, and 5 bases lay outside the gene matches. CDR3 DNA: TGTGCCAGCTCCAGGGGACAGAACTCTGGAAACACCATATATTTT. The encoded protein is CASSRGQNSGNTIYF.